This T cell receptor beta chain originates from a study of CD8 T cells in Susac syndrome. Random hexamers primed reverse transcription of roughly 0.45 to 1 ug RNA. Amplification of the TCR beta CDR3 was carried out by immunoSEQ multiplex PCR, which spanned a total of 54 Vbeta and 13 Jbeta segments. TCRdb independently ran MiXCR on the immunoSEQ multiplex PCR reads; one entry per CDR3 protein. Of around 130,000 distinct CDR3 sequences in the sample, roughly 76% were seen once. This CDR3 has 16 residues. Germline V CDR1 and CDR2: MNHEY, SMNVEV (reference sequence). Between the trimmed V and J ends, which lost 6 bases and 5 bases, there was a span of 19 bases. The multiple sclerosis controls were treatment-naive patients affected by stable or active relapsing-remitting disease. Negative isolation was used for CD8+ and CD4+ T cells and FACS enrichment for TEMRA cells.

The clonotype comes from a human donor with multiple sclerosis. The chain carries TRBV27 and TRBJ2-2; D is possibly TRBD2 (7 bases). The sample consisted of CD8+ T cells from PBMCs. Here the CDR3 DNA reads TGTGCCAGCAGAGGGGGGGTGGTTTTTGGGACCGGGGAGCTGTTTTTT. Translating gives CASRGGVVFGTGELFF.